This T cell receptor (beta chain) was recovered during a study of shared clonotypes between healthy human individuals (dated by TCRdb to 2018 to 2020). Broadly, across the study: The cohort comprised two women and a few men aged 18 to 49 years. Per donor, leukapheresis produced somewhere between about 0.85 and 8.9 billion PBMCs. Libraries were prepared and TCR repertoires were sequenced by different laboratories using diverse techniques, in order to increase sequencing depth and limit assay-specific biases. To estimate repertoire size and how much clonotypes are shared between individuals, the study performed deep sequencing of blood TCR repertoires from a few healthy adults. Results and caveats for the whole study, not just this receptor: Only blood was sampled, and tissue TCR repertoires likely differ from those in blood. The small number of donors limited the genetic and exposure-history diversity represented. Pairwise subsampling indicated that sequencing depth was expected to affect the degree of clonotype sharing among donors.

Per the germline V gene, MDHEN is the CDR1 and SYDVKM is the CDR2. The CDR3 runs 15 amino acids, cysteine and phenylalanine included. Just the 45-base CDR3 DNA is kept, in frame starting at base 1. Trimming costs V 6 bases and J 0 bases, and their ends lie 12 bases apart. Using the deep immunoSEQ assay, multiplex PCR amplified TCR CDR3 regions from genomic DNA. Extracted genomic DNA from each cell subset was distributed evenly across all wells of several immunoSEQ 96-well plates, and each plate was treated as a replicate. For unsorted PBMC, 250 to 300 ng genomic DNA, equal to 25,000 to 35,000 T cell genomes, was loaded into each replicate PCR. Ten immunoSEQ deep assay plates were used to sequence unsorted PBMC genomic DNA. The purified libraries were quantified using a Qubit 3.0 fluorometer, sized with a Bioanalyzer 2100, and then quantified again using the KAPA Library Quantification kit. Every immunoSEQ 96-well plate was sequenced on a separate single-read 150-cycle Illumina NextSeq 550 flow cell. Concerning the study's data processing: Because only junctional sequences without quality scores were contained in the immunoSEQ output, filtering matching that applied to full-length reads could not be performed. To assign V/J genes and CDR3, sequences were annotated against IMGT germline references using PyIR, a Python wrapper for IgBLAST v1.9. Reads were filtered out if the reads had weak V/J assignments (E-value above 1e-6), no CDR3, stop codons, out-of-frame junctions, or ambiguous translated residues. A V3J clonotype was defined by an identical inferred V gene, J gene, and CDR3 amino acid sequence. The percentage overlap between two repertoires was calculated by dividing the number of shared unique clonotypes by the size of the smaller repertoire. Three approaches were used to assess repertoire richness: RTK rarefaction, the Chao1 estimator, and Recon v2.1 estimates of unobserved clonotypes. The clones in this table, taken by TCRdb from immuneACCESS, are in-frame only. Not every clone is retained; where verified, under half of the shortfall comes from an unresolved V gene, and the cause of the rest is unknown. V, J and clone size derive from that table, while D and trimming were established from the DNA sequence. The sample table lists 450,000 or so clones, 60% to 80% of them with a count of one. 12% of the sample goes to the ten largest clones.

To note about this clone: No cognate antigen has been identified for it. No base-level quality is on record; no much larger clone is a single base apart.

Healthy HIV-negative adults with no recently reported acute infections or vaccinations were included as donors. Only Caucasian adults living in Nashville, Tennessee, USA were represented among the donors. For unsorted samples, 75 million to 90 million PBMCs were counted, and genomic DNA was extracted using the QIAamp DNA Blood Mini kit. Blood was obtained by leukapheresis, after which PBMCs were separated by Ficoll-Histopaque density gradient centrifugation and cryopreserved in liquid nitrogen vapor phase. The source is a woman aged 40-49 years in good health. Some clones in this sample may be carry-over from other donors' samples. The rearrangement joined TRBV28 to TRBJ1-5; the D segment could be TRBD1, given 6 matching bases. Sequencing was done on a sample of PBMCs. Read as DNA, the sequence is TGTGCCAGCAGCACACAGGGTCATAGCAATCAGCCCCAGCATTTT. This codes for CASSTQGHSNQPQHF.